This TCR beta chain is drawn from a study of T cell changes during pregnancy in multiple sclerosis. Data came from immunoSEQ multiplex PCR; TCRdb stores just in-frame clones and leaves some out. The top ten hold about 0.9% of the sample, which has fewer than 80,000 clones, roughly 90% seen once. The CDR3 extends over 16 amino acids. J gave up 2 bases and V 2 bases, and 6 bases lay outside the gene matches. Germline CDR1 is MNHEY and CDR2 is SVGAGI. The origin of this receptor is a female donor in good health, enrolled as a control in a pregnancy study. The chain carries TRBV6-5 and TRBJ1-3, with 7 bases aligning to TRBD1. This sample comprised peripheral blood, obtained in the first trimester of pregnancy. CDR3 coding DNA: TGTGCCAGCAGTTACCACTCCGGGACAGCTGGAAACACCATATATTTT. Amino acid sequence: CASSYHSGTAGNTIYF.